These 14 T cell receptor beta chains came from one sample sequenced in a study of shared clonotypes between healthy human individuals. Generated by immunoSEQ multiplex PCR, the TCRdb table keeps only in-frame clones and is missing some. The sample lists approximately 2.1 million clones; approximately 93% were seen once. The sample consisted of naive CD4+ T cells from PBMCs. The subset is: CD45RA+ positively selected. The receptors here all came from a man younger than 30 in good health. Some clones in this sample may be carry-over from other donors' samples.

The V gene is TRBV28, the J gene TRBJ2-3; 8 bases align to TRBD2. V lost 6 bases to trimming and J lost 14 bases; unmatched junction nucleotides: 10. The CDR3 runs 12 residues. Germline-derived CDR1 and CDR2 are MDHEN and SYDVKM. For the CDR3, the DNA is TGTGCCAGCAGGGGCGCGGGGGGCCCTGGGTATTTT. This encodes CASRGAGGPGYF. Based on the CDR3 plus reference TRBV28 and TRBJ2-3, the full variable domain is DVKVTQSSRYLVKRTGEKVFLECVQDMDHENMFWYRQDPGLGLRLIYFSYDVKMKEKGDIPEGYSVSREKKERFSLILESASTNQTSMYLCASRGAGGPGYFGPGTRLTVL.

The gene calls are TRBV28 and TRBJ2-7; D is unresolved. V lost 3 bases to trimming and J lost 5 bases, with 11 bases between them. This CDR3 has 13 residues. Germline CDR1 MDHEN, CDR2 SYDVKM. CDR3 in amino acids: CASSLWDFHEQYF. The DNA of the CDR3 is TGTGCCAGCAGTTTGTGGGATTTCCACGAGCAGTACTTC.

This clone has just a few counts. The gene calls are TRBV6-5 and TRBJ1-2; the D gene is possibly TRBD1 (5 bases). V lost 8 bases and J 8 bases, leaving 21 bases between the germline ends. CDR1 is MNHEY, CDR2 SVGAGI, per germline. The CDR3 is 14 residues long. The CDR3: CASLPTGRLGGYTF. The CDR3 coding sequence is TGTGCCAGCCTACCCACGGGGCGCCTGGGAGGCTACACCTTC.

The V gene is TRBV21-1, the J gene TRBJ1-2; whether TRBD1, the table's D call, matches the DNA was not checked. TRBV21-1 is classified as a pseudogene. There are 14 residues in the CDR3. For the CDR3, the DNA is TGTGCCAGCAGCAAAGAATCAGGGGACTATGGCTACACCTTC. Translating gives CASSKESGDYGYTF.

The chain employs TRBV7-6 and TRBJ2-7; 10 bases fit TRBD2. Trimming cost V 0 bases and J 2 bases; bases outside gene matches: 7. Germline V gene sequence: CDR1 SGHVS, CDR2 FNYEAQ. The CDR3 spans 17 residues. The CDR3 sequence is CASSLAISSGGAYEQYF. Here the CDR3 DNA reads TGTGCCAGCAGCTTAGCCATCTCTAGCGGGGGAGCCTACGAGCAGTACTTC.

The table lists this clone with a count of one. The rearrangement links TRBV27 to TRBJ1-5, with D hard to call. The CDR3 has 16 amino acids. Germline values: CDR1 MNHEY, CDR2 SMNVEV (reference sequence). The V and J ends lost 0 bases and 1 base respectively, with 10 bases between them. CDR3 coding DNA: TGTGCCAGCAGTTTATCGAGAGTCTCGAGCAATCAGCCCCAGCATTTT. This codes for CASSLSRVSSNQPQHF.

V gene TRBV28 combines with J gene TRBJ1-5; TRBD1 matches at 7 bases. V was clipped by 4 bases and J by 0 bases; unmatched bases: 12. The CDR3 consists of 18 residues. CDR1 MDHEN and CDR2 SYDVKM come from the germline V gene. CDR3 nucleotide sequence: TGTGCCAGCAGTTCAACCGGGACAGAGACCAATAGCAATCAGCCCCAGCATTTT. Its protein product is CASSSTGTETNSNQPQHF.

The chain combines TRBV5-4 with TRBJ2-1; tentative D call: TRBD2 (5 bases). CDR3 length: 14 residues. Germline CDR1 SGHNT, CDR2 YYREEE (reference sequence). V lost 0 bases and J 3 bases, leaving 7 bases between the germline ends. CDR3: CASSLDGNYNEQFF. CDR3 nucleotides: TGTGCCAGCAGCTTGGACGGGAACTACAATGAGCAGTTCTTC.

The count of this clone is one. The chain carries TRBV9 and TRBJ1-2; maybe TRBD1 (6 bases). The CDR3 has 14 residues. In germline, CDR1 is SGDLS, CDR2 YYNGEE. V was clipped by 4 bases and J by 0 bases, with 10 bases between them. The CDR3 sequence is CASSPRTANYGYTF. The CDR3 DNA sequence: TGTGCCAGCAGCCCTCGGACAGCTAACTATGGCTACACCTTC.

The V call is TRBV2, the J call TRBJ2-5; 11 bases fit TRBD1. The J call may be mistaken, given a closer DNA end match to TRBJ2-7. The CDR3 loop spans 14 amino acids. Germline V gene lookup returns CDR1 SNHLY and CDR2 FYNNEI. The CDR3 sequence: CASSRTGGASEQYF. The DNA for the CDR3 is TGTGCCAGCAGCCGGACAGGGGGCGCGTCCGAGCAGTACTTC.

V usage is TRBV18 and J usage is TRBJ2-7; D tentatively fits TRBD1 or TRBD2 (7 bases each). The CDR3 runs to 15 residues. V lost 5 bases, J lost 0 bases, and 14 bases lay in between. Per the germline V gene, CDR1 is KGHSH and CDR2 is LQKENI. The CDR3 bases are TGTGCCAGCTCAGACAAGCGGGACAGCTCCTACGAGCAGTACTTC. This encodes CASSDKRDSSYEQYF.

The sample holds one count of this clone. This chain joins TRBV18 and TRBJ1-4, with 8 bases lining up with TRBD1. J lost 3 bases, V lost 3 bases, and 6 bases had no gene match. The CDR3 totals 16 residues. CDR1 and CDR2 from the germline V gene are KGHSH and LQKENI. The CDR3 DNA sequence: TGTGCCAGCTCACCGACTACGGGACAGGCTAATGAAAAACTGTTTTTT. Amino acids: CASSPTTGQANEKLFF.

The chain uses TRBV6-4 and TRBJ1-1; possibly TRBD1 for D (6 bases). There are 12 residues in the CDR3. The germline V gene has CDR1 MRHNA and CDR2 SNTAGT. Trimming removed 3 bases at V and 11 bases at J, with 13 bases between. CDR3 coding DNA: TGTGCCAGCAGTGATCGGAGGGGGACGGCTTTCTTT. This sequence encodes CASSDRRGTAFF.

This clone was picked up a small number of times. This chain connects TRBV5-1 to TRBJ1-1, with no clear D. This CDR3 is built from 14 residues. Germline V lookup: CDR1 SGHRS, CDR2 YFSETQ. Trimming cost V 0 bases and J 7 bases, with 13 bases left between them. CDR3 loop: CASSLGSKPSEAFF. CDR3 DNA: TGCGCCAGCAGCTTGGGTAGCAAACCAAGTGAAGCTTTCTTT.